This T cell receptor beta chain emerged from a study of T cell responses to AZD1222 COVID-19 vaccine. Study-level findings and limits: Vaccine-related CD4 TCRs covered spike, predominating at 160-218 and 743-854.

Only in-frame clones appear in the TCRdb table, and some are missing; sequencing was by immunoSEQ multiplex PCR. The sample shows 95,000 to 100,000 clones, roughly 84% of them seen only once. The V end was cut by 1 base, the J end by 0 bases, with 6 bases between. Germline V gene lookup returns CDR1 MDHEN and CDR2 SYDVKM. This CDR3 is 15 amino acids long. A note on this clone: What it binds is not known.

The sequences come from peripheral blood, collected 28 days after the second AZD1222 dose. The chain couples TRBV28 to TRBJ1-4; D gene uncertain. This clonotype originated in an adult who received the AZD1222 COVID-19 vaccine. The CDR3 DNA reads as TGTGCCAGCAGTTTATTGGGGTCAACTAATGAAAAACTGTTTTTT. Encoded protein: CASSLLGSTNEKLFF.